The sample holds a few counts of the clone carrying this TCR beta chain. These data originate in a study of cytomegalovirus exposure and HLA in healthy donors. The PCR contained 60 Vbeta and 13 Jbeta primers. Sequencing was performed with immunoSEQ multiplex PCR; in TCRdb, only in-frame clones are kept and a portion is missing. The top ten clones hold 2% to 2.5% of a sample with around 300,000 clones, just over 70% of them seen once. V lost 6 bases and J 3 bases, leaving 15 bases between the germline ends. CDR1 and CDR2 (germline): SGHAT, FQDESV (reference sequence). This CDR3 is 14 amino acids long. The TCR sequence derives from a female donor in good health and CMV-seronegative. The chain combines TRBV11-1 with TRBJ2-7; D may be TRBD2 (6 bases). Sequencing was carried out using PBMCs. CDR3 sequence reads: CASSLAGPNYEQYF. In DNA form, the CDR3 reads TGTGCCAGCAGTTTGGCGGGACCCAACTACGAGCAGTACTTC.